What follows describes a single T cell receptor (beta chain). The authors' processing: Reference gene primer amplification in the assay estimated nucleated cell counts. Data came from immunoSEQ multiplex PCR; TCRdb stores just in-frame clones and leaves some out. V and J calls and clone size come straight from that table; D and trimming were deduced from the DNA. The sample lists 85,000 to 130,000 clones, around 78% occurring once. This sample was included in a study of blood T cell repertoires in COVID-19. Overall study context: Samples taken during acute and convalescent COVID-19 were collected in the United States, Italy and Spain.

Trimming removed 5 bases at V and 4 bases at J, with 8 bases between. The CDR3 is 12 amino acids. CDR1 SEHNR and CDR2 FQNEAQ come from the germline V gene (reference sequence). The clonotype originates from a man aged 80 or over with COVID-19, enrolled during active disease. The sequencing input was peripheral blood. V and J are TRBV7-9 and TRBJ1-2, with unresolved D. The DNA of the CDR3 is TGTGCCAGCAGCATAAATAGCTATGGCTACACCTTC. Protein: CASSINSYGYTF.